This TCR beta chain originates from a study of response to subunit inactivated influenza vaccine. General observations from the study: The authors put forward the suggestion that each seasonal influenza vaccination may bring in only a limited number of new T cells.

Regarding this clonotype: The antigen remains undetermined.

TCRdb itself ran the RT-PCR reads through MiXCR, one entry per CDR3 protein. Seen here are roughly 760,000 distinct CDR3 sequences, approximately 21% observed once, and the top ten hold about 9.4%. Specimen: PBMCs from blood, collected about 5 days after vaccination. This clonotype originated in a man aged 50 to 60 who received an inactivated influenza vaccine.

The CDR3 reads CAWSAPRDSGYTF. For the CDR3, the DNA is TGTGCCTGGAGTGCCCCCAGGGATAGTGGCTACACCTTC. V and J are TRBV30 and TRBJ1-2; D is perhaps TRBD1 (5 bases). Germline V lookup: CDR1 GTSNPN, CDR2 SVGIG (reference sequence). V dropped 1 base and J dropped 7 bases, with 13 bases sitting between them. The CDR3 runs to 13 residues.